The 2 T cell receptor beta chains in this list originate from one sample, sequenced in a study of technical replicates of blood from four donors. Assay used: immunoSEQ multiplex PCR; TCRdb lists only in-frame clones, some missing. Altogether about 16,000 clones are present, about 86% being singletons, with the ten largest covering about 12%. The sequencing input was PBMCs. The receptor set was obtained from a human donor in good health.

V and J are TRBV19 and TRBJ2-1; 7 nucleotides align to TRBD1. This CDR3 has 15 residues. The ends lost 5 bases at V and 7 bases at J; junction bases unmatched: 11. CDR1 and CDR2 (germline): LNHDA, SQIVND (reference sequence). The CDR3 spells CASSQDRASINEQFF. CDR3 nucleotide sequence: TGTGCCAGTAGTCAAGACAGGGCGTCAATAAATGAGCAGTTCTTC.

V usage is TRBV19 and J usage is TRBJ2-7; D unclear. This CDR3 has 14 residues. Germline V gives CDR1 LNHDA, CDR2 SQIVND (reference sequence). V dropped 6 bases and J dropped 0 bases, with 12 bases sitting between them. The CDR3 loop is CASSAWANSYEQYF. CDR3 DNA: TGTGCCAGTAGCGCCTGGGCTAACTCCTACGAGCAGTACTTC.